This TCR beta chain was identified during a study of blood T cell repertoires in COVID-19 (dated by TCRdb to between 2020 and 2021). As for the study more broadly: Samples from collaborators originated in the United States, Italy and Spain and spanned both the acute and convalescent phases of COVID-19. The samples were drawn from the first 160 participants of the ongoing ImmuneRACE study and from over 950 subjects provided by 6 global collaborators. Where available, HLA class I and class II types were taken from metadata supplied by the sample provider and were not determined by assay-based typing. Deeply sampled blood TCRbeta repertoires from subjects exposed to, actively infected with, or recovered from COVID-19 were included in the dataset. The prospective study material was composed of cDNA or gDNA derived from T cells, B-cell-depleted T cells, or PBMCs. A de-identified subject ID, COVID-19 status, age in years and sex were almost always included in the sample metadata. A freely available public database, intended as a resource for researchers studying the immune response to SARS-CoV-2, is where the repertoires were released. Overall study results and their limits: The quantity of clinical and demographic metadata differed by source and by participant and was supplied without curation.

As for this clone: Its specific antigen is unknown. No per-base quality is available; no much larger clone lies one base away.

Spanning cysteine to phenylalanine, the CDR3 consists of 13 amino acids. Just the 39-base CDR3 DNA is kept, in frame starting at base 1. V is pared back by 8 bases and J by 3 bases, with 10 bases lying between the germline termini. CDR1 and CDR2, looked up from the germline V gene, are SGHDN and FVKESK. Collaborating institutions collected whole blood in K2EDTA tubes following their own protocols. For TCRbeta analysis, collaborators shipped samples in one of three forms: frozen whole blood, isolated PBMCs, or DNA extracted from either of those sample types. TCRbeta CDR3 regions were amplified from genomic DNA by means of the immunoSEQ Assay, a bias-controlled multiplex PCR. Per the authors' processing: Within the assay, amplification of reference gene primers was used to estimate how many nucleated cells each sample contained. Sequence reads were collapsed and filtered to measure the absolute abundance of every unique TCRbeta CDR3 rearrangement. For each sample, productive Simpson clonality was calculated as the square root of Simpson's diversity index across productive rearrangements. The clones in this table, taken by TCRdb from immuneACCESS, are in-frame only. Not every clone is retained; where verified, under half of the shortfall comes from an unresolved V gene, and the cause of the rest is unknown. V and J calls and clone size are those listed in that table; D and trimming were worked out from the DNA. This sample holds about 120,000 clones; 82% were observed only once. In total, the top ten clones hold about 4.2% of the sample.

The sequence joins TRBV14 to TRBJ2-2; there is no confident call for the D gene. This clonotype was sampled from a woman in her seventies with acute or convalescent COVID-19. Sample: peripheral blood. The DNA reads TGTGCCAGCGGGCCACACCACACCGGGGAGCTGTTTTTT. Its protein is CASGPHHTGELFF.